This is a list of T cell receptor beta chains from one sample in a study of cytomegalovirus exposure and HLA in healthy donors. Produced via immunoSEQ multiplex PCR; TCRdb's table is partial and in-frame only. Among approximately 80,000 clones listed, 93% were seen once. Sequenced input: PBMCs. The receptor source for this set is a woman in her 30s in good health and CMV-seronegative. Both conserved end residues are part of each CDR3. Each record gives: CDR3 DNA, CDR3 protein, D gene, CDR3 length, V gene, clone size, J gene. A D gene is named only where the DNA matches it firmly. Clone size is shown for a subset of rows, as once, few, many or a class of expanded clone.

CDR3nt: TGCGCCAGCAGCCCTACCTTAGCGGGGGCCTTCTACGAGCAGTACTTC
CDR3aa: CASSPTLAGAFYEQYF
d_gene: TRBD2
len: 16
v_gene: TRBV4-1
abundance: once
j_gene: TRBJ2-7

CDR3nt: TGCGCCAGCAGCCCCGCGGGGCTTAGGGATTCACCCCTCCACTTT
CDR3aa: CASSPAGLRDSPLHF
d_gene: .
len: 15
v_gene: TRBV5-1
abundance: .
j_gene: TRBJ1-6

CDR3nt: TGCGCCAGCCCGACATCCTACGAGCAGTACTTC
CDR3aa: CASPTSYEQYF
d_gene: .
len: 11
v_gene: TRBV5-1
abundance: .
j_gene: TRBJ2-7

CDR3nt: TGTGCCAGCAGCCGGAACAAACGGGAGGGCTACACCTTC
CDR3aa: CASSRNKREGYTF
d_gene: .
len: 13
v_gene: TRBV6-5
abundance: .
j_gene: TRBJ1-2

CDR3nt: TGTGCCTGGAGTGTACGTGGGGAGCGAGATACGCAGTATTTT
CDR3aa: CAWSVRGERDTQYF
d_gene: .
len: 14
v_gene: TRBV30
abundance: .
j_gene: TRBJ2-3

CDR3nt: TGTGCCAGTAGTATAAGGCTAGCGGCGTACAATGAGCAGTTCTTC
CDR3aa: CASSIRLAAYNEQFF
d_gene: TRBD2
len: 15
v_gene: TRBV19
abundance: once
j_gene: TRBJ2-1

CDR3nt: TGTGCCAGCAGCGCCCGAGGGGGCGCGCAAGAAAAACTGTTTTTT
CDR3aa: CASSARGGAQEKLFF
d_gene: TRBD1
len: 15
v_gene: TRBV9
abundance: .
j_gene: TRBJ1-4

CDR3nt: TGTGCCAGCAGCTTCTATGAGACAGGGAGCTACGAGCAGTACTTC
CDR3aa: CASSFYETGSYEQYF
d_gene: TRBD1
len: 15
v_gene: TRBV7-9
abundance: .
j_gene: TRBJ2-7

CDR3nt: TGTGCCAGCAGCTTAATATCAGATACGCAGTATTTT
CDR3aa: CASSLISDTQYF
d_gene: .
len: 12
v_gene: TRBV11-2
abundance: .
j_gene: TRBJ2-3

CDR3nt: TGTGCCGGAAGCACAGGGGGCGGCAATCAGCCCCAGCATTTT
CDR3aa: CAGSTGGGNQPQHF
d_gene: TRBD1
len: 14
v_gene: TRBV6-1
abundance: .
j_gene: TRBJ1-5

CDR3nt: TGTGCCAGCAGCTTAGGGGCGGGAAACATTCAGTACTTC
CDR3aa: CASSLGAGNIQYF
d_gene: .
len: 13
v_gene: TRBV7-9
abundance: .
j_gene: TRBJ2-4

CDR3nt: TGTGCCAGCAGCTTGGAGGGGCGGCTTAACGGCAATCAGCCCCAGCATTTT
CDR3aa: CASSLEGRLNGNQPQHF
d_gene: .
len: 17
v_gene: TRBV5-5
abundance: .
j_gene: TRBJ1-5

CDR3nt: TGCAGCGTGTCCGGGACAGGGCATACTGAAGCTTTCTTT
CDR3aa: CSVSGTGHTEAFF
d_gene: TRBD1
len: 13
v_gene: TRBV29-1
abundance: .
j_gene: TRBJ1-1

CDR3nt: TGTGCCTGGAGTGTGACAGGGGGTCAGCCCCAGCATTTT
CDR3aa: CAWSVTGGQPQHF
d_gene: TRBD1
len: 13
v_gene: TRBV30
abundance: .
j_gene: TRBJ1-5

CDR3nt: TGTGCCAGCAGCCCAAGGAGGGACAGGGTATGGGAGACCCAGTACTTC
CDR3aa: CASSPRRDRVWETQYF
d_gene: TRBD1
len: 16
v_gene: TRBV7-9
abundance: .
j_gene: TRBJ2-5

CDR3nt: TGTGCCGGAACGGGTAGGCACACCTTC
CDR3aa: CAGTGRHTF
d_gene: .
len: 9
v_gene: TRBV2
abundance: .
j_gene: TRBJ1-2

CDR3nt: TGCGCCAGCAGCGCCACGGGGGTTATGACAGATACGCAGTATTTT
CDR3aa: CASSATGVMTDTQYF
d_gene: .
len: 15
v_gene: TRBV5-1
abundance: .
j_gene: TRBJ2-3

CDR3nt: TGTGCCAGTAGTACCGGACAGGGCCTGAGCACAGATACGCAGTATTTT
CDR3aa: CASSTGQGLSTDTQYF
d_gene: TRBD1
len: 16
v_gene: TRBV19
abundance: .
j_gene: TRBJ2-3

CDR3nt: TGTGCCAGCCCCGGCCCAGGGACCGGGGAGCTGTTTTTT
CDR3aa: CASPGPGTGELFF
d_gene: .
len: 13
v_gene: TRBV5-5
abundance: once
j_gene: TRBJ2-2

CDR3nt: TGTGCCAGCAGCCAAGATTTGGGCTGGACCAGCGGGGGCACCTTC
CDR3aa: CASSQDLGWTSGGTF
d_gene: .
len: 15
v_gene: TRBV4-2
abundance: .
j_gene: TRBJ1-2

CDR3nt: TGTGCCAGCAGTTTGAGGAGGGATACGCAGTATTTT
CDR3aa: CASSLRRDTQYF
d_gene: .
len: 12
v_gene: TRBV28
abundance: .
j_gene: TRBJ2-3

CDR3nt: TGTGCCAGCAGCGTAGGCGGGAGGGGGGCAGATACGCAGTATTTT
CDR3aa: CASSVGGRGADTQYF
d_gene: TRBD2
len: 15
v_gene: TRBV9
abundance: .
j_gene: TRBJ2-3

CDR3nt: TGTGCCAGCAGCAGAGAGCGGGGGGGGTCGGATACGCAGTATTTT
CDR3aa: CASSRERGGSDTQYF
d_gene: TRBD2
len: 15
v_gene: TRBV27
abundance: .
j_gene: TRBJ2-3

CDR3nt: TGCGCCAGCAGCCAGGGGATCTACGAGCAGTACTTC
CDR3aa: CASSQGIYEQYF
d_gene: .
len: 12
v_gene: TRBV5-1
abundance: .
j_gene: TRBJ2-7

CDR3nt: TGTGCCAGCAGTGAAAGCAGGACTAGCGGGAGACGTCCAAGACTGTTTTTT
CDR3aa: CASSESRTSGRRPRLFF
d_gene: TRBD2
len: 17
v_gene: TRBV25-1
abundance: .
j_gene: TRBJ2-2

CDR3nt: TGTGCCAGCAGCTCCACCCCGCAGGGTGGTGAAGCTTTCTTT
CDR3aa: CASSSTPQGGEAFF
d_gene: .
len: 14
v_gene: TRBV7-8
abundance: .
j_gene: TRBJ1-1

CDR3nt: TGTGCCAGTACCCACCGGGTAGGGGTTTTAACTAATGAAAAACTGTTTTTT
CDR3aa: CASTHRVGVLTNEKLFF
d_gene: .
len: 17
v_gene: TRBV19
abundance: .
j_gene: TRBJ1-4

CDR3nt: TGTGCCAGCTCACCCACGGCTCTAGCACTTACTCAGGGGAATGAGCAGTTCTTC
CDR3aa: CASSPTALALTQGNEQFF
d_gene: .
len: 18
v_gene: TRBV18
abundance: .
j_gene: TRBJ2-1

CDR3nt: TGTGCCAGCAGCTTAGGAGGGGGCCGACCACCAAACTATGGCTACACCTTC
CDR3aa: CASSLGGGRPPNYGYTF
d_gene: TRBD1
len: 17
v_gene: TRBV13
abundance: .
j_gene: TRBJ1-2

CDR3nt: TGTGCCAGCTCACCATATCAGGGGATAACAGATACGCAGTATTTT
CDR3aa: CASSPYQGITDTQYF
d_gene: .
len: 15
v_gene: TRBV18
abundance: .
j_gene: TRBJ2-3

CDR3nt: TGTGCCAGCAGCCCTTATCAAGGGGGAGGCTACACCTTC
CDR3aa: CASSPYQGGGYTF
d_gene: .
len: 13
v_gene: TRBV7-2
abundance: .
j_gene: TRBJ1-2

CDR3nt: TGCGCCAGCAGCCAAGGGATAGGGAGTGAAAAACTGTTTTTT
CDR3aa: CASSQGIGSEKLFF
d_gene: .
len: 14
v_gene: TRBV4-3
abundance: .
j_gene: TRBJ1-4

CDR3nt: TGTGCCAGTAGTAACAGGGGACAGGGACGCCAGCCCCAGCATTTT
CDR3aa: CASSNRGQGRQPQHF
d_gene: TRBD1
len: 15
v_gene: TRBV19
abundance: once
j_gene: TRBJ1-5

CDR3nt: TGTGCCAGCAGCTCCGACAGGGGGTACTATGGCTACACCTTC
CDR3aa: CASSSDRGYYGYTF
d_gene: TRBD1
len: 14
v_gene: TRBV7-2
abundance: .
j_gene: TRBJ1-2

CDR3nt: TGTGCCAGCAGCCGGCGGCGGCCCACTAATGAAAAACTGTTTTTT
CDR3aa: CASSRRRPTNEKLFF
d_gene: .
len: 15
v_gene: TRBV5-6
abundance: .
j_gene: TRBJ1-4

CDR3nt: TGTGCCAGCAGCCAAGGCGATGGGACAGGGGAAGAGACCCAGTACTTC
CDR3aa: CASSQGDGTGEETQYF
d_gene: TRBD1
len: 16
v_gene: TRBV14
abundance: .
j_gene: TRBJ2-5

CDR3nt: TGTGCCAGCAGCCAGGCCTTCCTAGCCAAAAACATTCAGTACTTC
CDR3aa: CASSQAFLAKNIQYF
d_gene: .
len: 15
v_gene: TRBV5-6
abundance: .
j_gene: TRBJ2-4

CDR3nt: TGTGCCAGTAAGCCGGGACAGGGTGGAAATCAGCCCCAGCATTTT
CDR3aa: CASKPGQGGNQPQHF
d_gene: TRBD1
len: 15
v_gene: TRBV6-1
abundance: .
j_gene: TRBJ1-5

CDR3nt: TGCGCCAGCAGCAGGGGGCCTTCGAGCGAGCAGTACTTC
CDR3aa: CASSRGPSSEQYF
d_gene: TRBD1
len: 13
v_gene: TRBV4-1
abundance: .
j_gene: TRBJ2-7

CDR3nt: TGTGCCACCAGCAGACCGAATCTAAGGACAGGGGGTAGCACTGAAGCTTTCTTT
CDR3aa: CATSRPNLRTGGSTEAFF
d_gene: TRBD1
len: 18
v_gene: TRBV15
abundance: .
j_gene: TRBJ1-1

CDR3nt: TGTGCCAGCATCCCGAGCACAGGGCGCAATCAGCCCCAGCATTTT
CDR3aa: CASIPSTGRNQPQHF
d_gene: .
len: 15
v_gene: TRBV28
abundance: .
j_gene: TRBJ1-5

CDR3nt: TGTGCCAGCAGCCCAGGGGGGATCTCTGGAAACACCATATATTTT
CDR3aa: CASSPGGISGNTIYF
d_gene: TRBD1
len: 15
v_gene: TRBV27
abundance: .
j_gene: TRBJ1-3

CDR3nt: TGTGCCAGCAGCGCGAAACAGGGTTCAACGAACACTGAAGCTTTCTTT
CDR3aa: CASSAKQGSTNTEAFF
d_gene: .
len: 16
v_gene: TRBV9
abundance: .
j_gene: TRBJ1-1

CDR3nt: TGTGCCAGCAGCTTAACAGACTACGAGCAGTACTTC
CDR3aa: CASSLTDYEQYF
d_gene: .
len: 12
v_gene: TRBV7-9
abundance: .
j_gene: TRBJ2-7

CDR3nt: TGTGCCAGCAGCTTAGTGGCAGGCTCTGGAAACACCATATATTTT
CDR3aa: CASSLVAGSGNTIYF
d_gene: .
len: 15
v_gene: TRBV7-3
abundance: .
j_gene: TRBJ1-3

CDR3nt: TGTGCCAGCTCCCGAGCGGGCAGCGAGCAGTTCTTC
CDR3aa: CASSRAGSEQFF
d_gene: .
len: 12
v_gene: TRBV18
abundance: .
j_gene: TRBJ2-1

CDR3nt: TGCGCCAGCAGAAGCAGCGGGGGGGCAAGTGAGGAGACCCAGTACTTC
CDR3aa: CASRSSGGASEETQYF
d_gene: TRBD2
len: 16
v_gene: TRBV5-1
abundance: .
j_gene: TRBJ2-5